This entry lists 16 T cell receptor beta chains sequenced from one sample in a study of T-cell memory formation after mild COVID-19. TCRdb reanalysed the 5' RACE reads using MiXCR and keeps one entry per CDR3 protein. This table has just over 60,000 distinct CDR3 sequences, about a tenth appearing once. The sample was PBMCs or a T cell subset sorted from them (not recorded which). All receptors come from a man between 18 and 35 years old who had mild COVID-19 (a few samples of this study predate the infection). Cell type and time point are not known.

The chain couples TRBV20-1 to TRBJ1-4; a weak D match, TRBD1 (5 bases). V lost 0 bases and J 8 bases, leaving 13 bases between the germline ends. This CDR3 contains 14 residues. Per the germline V gene, CDR1 is DFQATT and CDR2 is SNEGSKA (reference sequence). The CDR3 nucleotides read TGCAGTGCTAGAGATCCCAGGGTCGAAGAAAAACTGTTTTTT. Its translation is CSARDPRVEEKLFF.

This clonotype turned up a few times. The DNA for the CDR3 is TGTGCCAGCAGCCATGAACATTCACCCCTCCACTTT. Encoded protein: CASSHEHSPLHF. The chain combines TRBV4-2 with TRBJ1-6, with D uncertain. Trimming took 3 bases from V and 8 from J, leaving 5 bases between them. CDR3 size: 12 residues. Germline assignment: CDR1 LGHNA and CDR2 YNFKEQ.

This sequence joins TRBV6-2 or TRBV6-3 and TRBJ2-6; TRBD1 matches 10 bases. The junction had 3 bases not matched to a gene; V was cut back by 5 bases and J by 2 bases. The V gene's germline CDR1 is MNHEY and CDR2 SVGEGT. The CDR3 covers 16 residues. CDR3 sequence: CASSLTGGAGANVLTF. The CDR3 DNA sequence: TGTGCCAGCAGTCTGACAGGGGGCGCTGGGGCCAACGTCCTGACTTTC.

The genes are TRBV4-1 and TRBJ1-5; the match to TRBD1 covers 10 bases. The CDR3 runs to 15 residues. V lost 0 bases and J lost 6; bases outside the gene matches: 2. The germline gives CDR1 MGHRA, CDR2 YSYEKL. The CDR3 here is CASSQEGQGSQPQHF. The CDR3, as DNA: TGCGCCAGCAGCCAAGAGGGACAGGGGAGTCAGCCCCAGCATTTT.

This clonotype has only a few counts. At one end, the junction sequence differs from germline, possibly due to a read error. The chain carries TRBV29-1 and TRBJ2-3; 10 positions match TRBD2. The CDR3 sequence is 13 residues long. CDR1 is SQVTM, CDR2 ANQGSEA, per germline. CDR3 sequence: CSVEAGGKDTQYF. The CDR3 DNA reads TGCAGCGTGGAAGCGGGGGGGAAAGATACGCAGTATTTT.

J is TRBJ1-1 and V is TRBV12-3 or TRBV12-4; no clear D. The germline V and J ends were trimmed by 2 bases and 5 bases, with 12 bases remaining between them. The CDR3 extends over 14 amino acids. The CDR3 region has the DNA TGTGCCAGCAGTTTAATTGTCCCGGGGACTGAAGCTTTCTTT. Translated: CASSLIVPGTEAFF.

The chain combines TRBV24-1 with TRBJ2-3; 8 bases agree with TRBD2. Trimming took 4 bases from V and 4 from J; bases not matched to a gene: 6. In germline, CDR1 is KGHDR, CDR2 SFDVKD. The CDR3 is 15 amino acids. The CDR3 nucleotides read TGTGCCACCAGTGACCCGGGACTAGGGTCAGATACGCAGTATTTT. This translates into CATSDPGLGSDTQYF.

This clonotype was observed a few times. The chain has TRBV5-1 and TRBJ2-5, with a weak D call TRBD2 (6 bases). Trimming removed 0 bases from V and 3 bases from J, with 12 bases in between. The CDR3 spans 15 residues. In germline, CDR1 is SGHRS, CDR2 YFSETQ. The CDR3 sequence is CASSLAEVAEETQYF. The CDR3 coding sequence is TGCGCCAGCAGCTTGGCCGAGGTAGCGGAAGAGACCCAGTACTTC. The full variable domain, completed using reference TRBV5-1 and TRBJ2-5, is KAGVTQTPRYLIKTRGQQVTLSCSPISGHRSVSWYQQTPGQGLQFLFEYFSETQRNKGNFPGRFSGRQFSNSRSEMNVSTLELGDSALYLCASSLAEVAEETQYFGPGTRLLVL.

This chain connects TRBV12-3 or TRBV12-4 to TRBJ1-4; maybe TRBD1 (6 bases). The CDR3 sequence is 14 residues long. V lost 7 bases to trimming and J lost 1 base, with 10 bases between them. The CDR3 coding sequence is TGTGCCAGCACCTCACAGGGAACTAATGAAAAACTGTTTTTT. Amino acid sequence: CASTSQGTNEKLFF.

This clonotype was counted only a few times. CDR3 sequence reads: CASSLDGTWEKLFF. The CDR3, as DNA: TGCGCCAGCAGCTTGGATGGGACATGGGAAAAACTGTTTTTT. The chain recombines TRBV5-1 with TRBJ1-4; tentative D call: TRBD1 (6 bases). CDR3 length: 14 amino acids. V dropped 0 bases and J dropped 8 bases, with 11 bases sitting between them. Germline loops: CDR1 SGHRS, CDR2 YFSETQ.

This clonotype turned up a few times. The chain carries TRBV28 and TRBJ1-1; D possibly corresponds to TRBD1 (5 bases). V lost 2 bases, J lost 3 bases, and 13 bases lay in between. Germline V gene sequence: CDR1 MDHEN, CDR2 SYDVKM. The length of the CDR3 is 15 residues. The CDR3 DNA sequence: TGTGCCAGCAGTTTAAATTCGGGGGGACACACTGAAGCTTTCTTT. This translates into CASSLNSGGHTEAFF.

At least ten counts were recorded for this clonotype. The chain uses TRBV4-3 and TRBJ2-3, with TRBD2 matching 8 bases. The CDR3 has 17 amino acids. The trim removed 3 bases at V and 6 bases at J, leaving 14 bases unmatched. Germline V CDR1 and CDR2: LGHNA, YSLEER. The CDR3 here is CASSQAYGGGAADTQYF. The CDR3 DNA reads TGCGCCAGCAGCCAGGCCTACGGGGGGGGTGCGGCTGATACGCAGTATTTT.

There are a few counts of this clonotype. The junction and the germline gene differ at one end; a read error may be behind it. J is TRBJ2-6 and V is TRBV7-7; D not certain. Germline-derived CDR1 and CDR2 are SSHAT and FNYEAQ (reference sequence). This CDR3 comprises 14 residues. The CDR3: CASSPYTGANVLTF. As DNA, the CDR3 is TGTGCTAGCAGCCCATATACCGGGGCCAACGTCCTGACTTTC.

The sample holds a few counts of this clonotype. The V gene is TRBV11-2, the J gene TRBJ2-3; perhaps TRBD2 as D (5 bases). The CDR3 has 17 amino acids. Germline loops: CDR1 SGHAT, CDR2 FQNNGV. V was shortened by 0 bases and J by 1 base, with 14 bases between the two germline ends. CDR3 sequence reads: CASSLDNRIGGTDTQYF. The CDR3 DNA sequence: TGTGCCAGCAGCTTAGATAACCGGATCGGGGGCACAGATACGCAGTATTTT.

J is TRBJ1-1 and V is TRBV20-1; D remains ambiguous. The CDR3 spans 16 residues. Germline V lookup: CDR1 DFQATT, CDR2 SNEGSKA (reference sequence). V shed 0 bases and J shed 2 bases, with 16 bases lying between them. For the CDR3, the DNA is TGCAGTGCTAGAGATCCGAGGGATGTGGGTAACACTGAAGCTTTCTTT. This translates into CSARDPRDVGNTEAFF.

At least ten counts were recorded for this clonotype. The chain carries TRBV7-3 and TRBJ2-7; D is unresolved. The length of the CDR3 is 15 residues. V lost 0 bases and J lost 0, with 9 bases in between. Germline CDR1 and CDR2: SGHTA and FQGTGA. The CDR3 here is CASSLTPISSYEQYF. The CDR3 DNA reads as TGTGCCAGCAGCTTAACCCCCATCAGCTCCTACGAGCAGTACTTC.